Below, 8 T cell receptor beta chains from the same sample are listed, as sequenced in a study of early T cells in non-severe SARS-CoV-2 infection. TCRdb itself ran the 5' RACE reads through MiXCR, one entry per CDR3 protein. The data contain tens of thousands of distinct CDR3 sequences, under 15% of them singletons. The sample taken for sequencing was whole blood. The receptors shown here come from an adult who was a healthcare worker with PCR-confirmed SARS-CoV-2 infection or an uninfected control (not recorded which).

This clonotype was counted between two and nine times. This rearrangement joins TRBV20-1 to TRBJ2-5; possible D gene TRBD2, 5 bases. Trimming removed 0 bases from V and 3 bases from J, with 11 bases in between. CDR3 length equals 14 residues. Germline V CDR1 and CDR2: DFQATT, SNEGSKA (reference sequence). For the CDR3, the DNA is TGCAGTGCTAGAGATGGTAGCGACAAAGAGACCCAGTACTTC. Translating gives CSARDGSDKETQYF.

This clonotype appeared many times. The chain carries TRBV5-1 and TRBJ2-5; 8 nucleotides agree with TRBD2. Per the germline V gene, CDR1 is SGHRS and CDR2 is YFSETQ. V gave up 5 bases and J gave up 6 bases; unmatched junction bases: 12. This CDR3 is built from 15 residues. The CDR3 region has the DNA TGCGCCAGCAGTCCGGGACTAGGGGATCTTCAGACCCAGTACTTC. Translated: CASSPGLGDLQTQYF. Based on the CDR3 plus reference TRBV5-1 and TRBJ2-5, the full variable domain is KAGVTQTPRYLIKTRGQQVTLSCSPISGHRSVSWYQQTPGQGLQFLFEYFSETQRNKGNFPGRFSGRQFSNSRSEMNVSTLELGDSALYLCASSPGLGDLQTQYFGPGTRLLVL.

This clonotype was observed a handful of times. The chain employs TRBV6-4 and TRBJ1-6; no definite D call. The CDR3 sequence is 15 residues long. V lost 9 bases to trimming and J lost 14 bases, with 26 bases between them. Looked up from germline, CDR1 is MRHNA and CDR2 is SNTAGT. Here the CDR3 reads CASERTGSREITLHF. CDR3 DNA: TGTGCCAGTGAAAGGACGGGATCGCGAGAAATCACCCTCCACTTT.

This clonotype was counted ten times or more. J is TRBJ2-3 and V is TRBV3-1; D may be TRBD1 or TRBD2 (6 bases each). Germline V gene sequence: CDR1 LGHDT, CDR2 YNNKEL (reference sequence). CDR3 size: 16 residues. Trimming pared 4 bases from V and 8 bases from J, leaving 22 bases between. The CDR3 loop reads CASSRGASGAEGTQYF. CDR3 nucleotide sequence: TGTGCCAGCAGCCGAGGGGCGTCGGGGGCAGAAGGTACGCAGTATTTT.

The chain uses TRBV28 and TRBJ2-2; TRBD2 aligns across 12 bases. V dropped 7 bases and J dropped 6; count of bases not matched to a gene: 3. CDR3 length: 14 residues. Germline lookup yields CDR1 MDHEN and CDR2 SYDVKM. CDR3 amino acids: CASTRLAGAGELFF. CDR3 DNA sequence: TGTGCCAGCACCAGACTAGCGGGAGCCGGGGAGCTGTTTTTT.

This clonotype was observed at least ten times. The chain joins TRBV20-1 to TRBJ1-1; D gene ambiguous. This CDR3 has 15 amino acids. V shed 3 bases and J shed 5 bases, with 19 bases lying between them. Germline assignment: CDR1 DFQATT and CDR2 SNEGSKA (reference sequence). The CDR3 nucleotides read TGCAGTGCTAGTCGGCCACCTACAGTGAGGACTGAAGCTTTCTTT. This translates into CSASRPPTVRTEAFF.

The chain links TRBV7-6 to TRBJ2-2, with D perhaps assigned TRBD1 or TRBD2 (5 bases each). V dropped 1 base and J dropped 5 bases, with 11 bases sitting between them. The CDR3 is made up of 15 amino acids. The germline V gene has CDR1 SGHVS and CDR2 FNYEAQ. CDR3 loop: CASSLVLGGTGELFF. For the CDR3, the DNA is TGTGCCAGCAGCTTAGTTCTTGGGGGAACCGGGGAGCTGTTTTTT. Complete variable domain (other parts from reference TRBV7-6 and TRBJ2-2): GAGVSQSPRYKVTKRGQDVALRCDPISGHVSLYWYRQALGQGPEFLTYFNYEAQQDKSGLPNDRFSAERPEGSISTLTIQRTEQRDSAMYRCASSLVLGGTGELFFGEGSRLTVL.

This clonotype was seen only a few times. The chain uses TRBV28 and TRBJ2-7; D remains unclear. V was clipped by 10 bases and J by 1 base, with 17 bases between them. Germline V lookup: CDR1 MDHEN, CDR2 SYDVKM. This CDR3 spans 14 amino acids. The CDR3 nucleotides are TGTGCCATTAGCCCCCAGGCCCTATCCTACGAGCAGTACTTC. This gives the protein CAISPQALSYEQYF.